These 9 T cell receptor beta chains came from one sample sequenced in a study of technical replicates of blood from a few donors. Here immunoSEQ multiplex PCR was the method, and the copy in TCRdb shows in-frame clones only, minus some. The repertoire holds 60,000 to 65,000 clones, around 87% seen once, with around 4.9% in the top ten. The sample taken for sequencing was PBMCs. The source is a human donor in good health. Some clones in this sample may be carry-over from other donors' samples.

This chain links TRBV10-3 with TRBJ1-2; D is ambiguous. The CDR3 covers 14 residues. Trimming took 3 bases from V and 1 from J, leaving 9 bases between them. Germline assignment: CDR1 ENHRY and CDR2 SYGVKD. The CDR3 DNA is TGTGCCATCAGTGATCCTCCCGGTAACTATGGCTACACCTTC. It is translated as CAISDPPGNYGYTF.

This clone showed up just once. The J gene is TRBJ2-1, the V gene TRBV5-1, with TRBD2 matching 9 bases. The CDR3 totals 16 residues. Germline CDR1 reads SGHRS; CDR2 reads YFSETQ. After removal of 3 bases from V and 10 bases from J, the junction contained 14 bases not matched to a gene. CDR3 nucleotide sequence: TGCGCCAGCAGCTATCCGGGACTAGCAGCCTTTAAGGAGCAGTTCTTC. It specifies CASSYPGLAAFKEQFF.

V is TRBV7-8 and J is TRBJ2-3; D is possibly TRBD1 (5 bases). CDR3 length: 14 amino acids. Trimming left V 0 bases short and J 4 bases short, with 8 bases between. Germline CDR1 SGHVS, CDR2 FQNEAQ. Here the CDR3 DNA reads TGTGCCAGCAGCTTAGCGGGGCGCGCAGATACGCAGTATTTT. Its translation is CASSLAGRADTQYF.

The V call is TRBV23-1, the J call TRBJ1-2; the D gene is possibly TRBD1 (6 bases). TRBV23-1 is identified as an open reading frame with a role that is uncertain. V shed 3 bases and J shed 6 bases, with 17 bases lying between them. The CDR3 spans 15 residues. Here the CDR3 reads CASSHPNGQKDGYTF. The DNA of the CDR3 is TGCGCCAGCAGTCATCCCAACGGACAGAAGGATGGCTACACCTTC.

The chain has TRBV5-8 and TRBJ2-7; weak D call: TRBD2 (7 bases). Germline V gene lookup returns CDR1 SGHTS and CDR2 YDEGEE. The CDR3 is 12 residues long. V was trimmed by 4 bases and J by 9 bases, leaving 14 bases between them. CDR3 amino acids: CASSVGGPVQYF. CDR3 in DNA: TGTGCCAGCAGCGTGGGGGGGCCGGTGCAGTACTTC. Full variable domain (missing parts from reference TRBV5-8 and TRBJ2-7): EAGVTQSPTHLIKTRGQQATLRCSPISGHTSVYWYQQALGLGLQFLLWYDEGEERNRGNFPPRFSGRQFPNYSSELNVNALELEDSALYLCASSVGGPVQYFGPGTRLTVT.

V is TRBV6-1 and J is TRBJ1-2; the D gene is possibly TRBD1 (6 bases). The V end lost 4 bases, the J end lost 7 bases, and 13 bases lay between the germline ends. Germline V gives CDR1 MNHNS, CDR2 SASEGT. This CDR3 comprises 13 residues. The CDR3 spells CASSVVRGGGYTF. In nucleotides, the CDR3 is TGTGCCAGCAGTGTAGTACGAGGGGGTGGCTACACCTTC.

The rearrangement uses TRBV7-6 and TRBJ2-1, with TRBD2 identical over 10 bases. The V gene end was trimmed by 5 bases and the J gene end by 4 bases; junction bases not matched to a gene: 5. This CDR3 has 15 residues. Germline V CDR1 and CDR2: SGHVS, FNYEAQ. This CDR3 reads CASSRSGGIYNEQFF. CDR3 coding DNA: TGTGCCAGCAGCCGTAGCGGGGGGATTTACAATGAGCAGTTCTTC.

The chain couples TRBV6-1 to TRBJ2-3, with D maybe TRBD2 (6 bases). V dropped 7 bases and J dropped 5 bases, with 13 bases sitting between them. This CDR3 has 13 amino acids. CDR1 is MNHNS, CDR2 SASEGT, per germline. CDR3 residues: CASTQPGVDTQYF. The CDR3, as DNA: TGTGCCAGCACCCAACCGGGGGTAGATACGCAGTATTTT.

This chain connects TRBV5-1 to TRBJ1-4, with a tentative D call TRBD1 (5 bases). This CDR3 comprises 13 residues. V was clipped by 2 bases and J by 7 bases, with 9 bases between them. Germline V gene sequence: CDR1 SGHRS, CDR2 YFSETQ. DNA of the CDR3: TGCGCCAGCAGCTTCCAGGGAGGTGAAAAACTGTTTTTT. It encodes CASSFQGGEKLFF.